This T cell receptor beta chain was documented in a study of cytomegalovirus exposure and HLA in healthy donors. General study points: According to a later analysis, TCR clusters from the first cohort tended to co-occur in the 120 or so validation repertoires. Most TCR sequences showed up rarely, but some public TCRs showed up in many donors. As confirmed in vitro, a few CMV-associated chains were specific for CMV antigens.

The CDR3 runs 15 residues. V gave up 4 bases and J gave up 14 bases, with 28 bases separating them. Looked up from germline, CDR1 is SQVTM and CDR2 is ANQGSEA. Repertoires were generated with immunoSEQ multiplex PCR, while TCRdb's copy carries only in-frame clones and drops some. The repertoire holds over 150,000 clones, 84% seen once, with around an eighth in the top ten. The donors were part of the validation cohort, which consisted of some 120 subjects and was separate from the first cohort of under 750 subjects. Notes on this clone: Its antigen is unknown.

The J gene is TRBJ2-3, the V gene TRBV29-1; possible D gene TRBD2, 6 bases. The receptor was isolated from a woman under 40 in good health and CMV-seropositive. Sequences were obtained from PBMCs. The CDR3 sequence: CSVGRFIRTIEDGYF. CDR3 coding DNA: TGCAGCGTTGGCCGCTTTATCCGGACTATCGAAGATGGGTATTTT.